This TCR beta chain was sequenced for a study of T cell responses to AZD1222 COVID-19 vaccine. Sequenced by immunoSEQ multiplex PCR; TCRdb stores in-frame clones only, minus some. The table shows about 180,000 clones, with around nine tenths occurring only once. About this clone itself: The antigen is unknown.

The germline V gene has CDR1 SGDLS and CDR2 YYNGEE. V lost 3 bases to trimming and J lost 8 bases; unmatched junction nucleotides: 11. This CDR3 has 15 amino acids. Study outcomes and limitations: Rises in breadth and depth of Spike-specific TCRs came after two AZD1222 doses. Baseline seropositivity characterized only six AZD1222 recipients. With dominance at 160-218 and 743-854, vaccine-associated CD4 TCRs spanned spike.

The receptor comes from an adult in good health. The chain carries TRBV9 and TRBJ2-1, with TRBD2 identical over 7 bases. The sequences come from peripheral blood, collected on day 0 of AZD1222 vaccination. CDR3 in amino acids: CASSARERGRDEQFF. The CDR3, as DNA: TGTGCCAGCAGCGCCAGGGAGCGGGGCAGGGATGAGCAGTTCTTC.